This TCR beta chain was identified in a study of blood T cells in healthy people across ages. Sample-barcoded 5' priming and a J-beta primer mix drove a second PCR of 7 to 11 cycles. MiXCR, applied by TCRdb to the 5' RACE reads, yields one record per CDR3 protein. Among around 1,000,000 distinct CDR3 sequences listed, almost 25% were seen once. Germline CDR1 reads SGHKS; CDR2 reads YYEKEE (reference sequence). The germline V and J ends were trimmed by 3 bases and 1 base, with 14 bases remaining between them. The CDR3 extends over 15 amino acids. The individuals who served as donors were healthy Caucasians living in Russia, aged about 6 to 95. This clonotype appeared a few times. The same data also contributed to another study, on T cells of mothers and their children. From that paper: A primer called M1S, used in the second PCR, added sample barcodes and 2-4 random nucleotides. Per mother, over 9.5 million TCR beta CDR3 reads were obtained; per child, approximately 3 million.

V and J are TRBV5-5 and TRBJ2-7, with D possibly being TRBD1 (7 bases). The sequenced material came from blood. The sequence derives from a girl aged 2-10 years in good health. The CDR3: CASSYEAGQSYEQYF. The CDR3 DNA reads TGTGCCAGCAGCTACGAGGCGGGACAGTCCTACGAGCAGTACTTC.